These T cell receptor beta chains were read from a single sample in a study of OX40 agonist ivuxolimab in advanced cancers. Generated by immunoSEQ multiplex PCR, the TCRdb table keeps only in-frame clones and is missing some. Of 35,000 to 50,000 clones listed, about 81% are singletons. Sequencing was performed on CD4+ or CD8+ T cells sorted from blood, taken in a trial of the OX40 agonist ivuxolimab. The receptors here all came from an adult with an advanced solid tumor such as melanoma, head and neck, liver or kidney cancer. Each CDR3 is given with its conserved first and last residue. A D gene is named only where the DNA matches it firmly. Clone size, where shown, is once, few, many, or a class for clones that have expanded.

TRBJ1-3,-,TRBV7-6,-,16,TGTGCCAGCAGCTTAGGGGGTTTCTTCTCTGGAAACACCATATATTTT,CASSLGGFFSGNTIYF
TRBJ1-2,-,TRBV15,-,16,TGTGCCACCAGCAGAGATAGGACGTGGGGGTGGGGGGGCTACACCTTC,CATSRDRTWGWGGYTF
TRBJ2-7,TRBD1,TRBV18,-,15,TGTGCCAGCTCACCTCGACAGGGGTCCTCCTACGAGCAGTACTTC,CASSPRQGSSYEQYF
TRBJ2-7,-,TRBV4-1,-,15,TGCGCCAGCAGCCAAGGGCTAGCGTTCTCCTACGAGCAGTACTTC,CASSQGLAFSYEQYF
TRBJ2-3,-,TRBV5-1,-,15,TGCGCCAGCAGCCCCCGGGACCCAGACACAGATACGCAGTATTTT,CASSPRDPDTDTQYF
TRBJ2-1,-,TRBV4-1,once,17,TGCGCCAGCAGCCAAGATTCGGGGGCGAGCTCCTACAATGAGCAGTTCTTC,CASSQDSGASSYNEQFF
TRBJ2-1,-,TRBV29-1,-,13,TGCAGCGCCCGGAAGACTAGTGGCAATGAGCAGTTCTTC,CSARKTSGNEQFF
TRBJ2-7,-,TRBV19,-,15,TGTGCCAGTACCAAAGCCGGGAACATTGGTTACGAGCAGTACTTC,CASTKAGNIGYEQYF
TRBJ1-1,TRBD1,TRBV29-1,-,13,TGCAGCGTTGACACAGGGGCGAACACTGAAGCTTTCTTT,CSVDTGANTEAFF
TRBJ1-6,-,TRBV18,-,13,TGTGCCAGCTCACCGACAAAAGATTCACCCCTCCACTTT,CASSPTKDSPLHF
TRBJ2-4,-,TRBV5-1,-,13,TGCGCCAGCAGCTTGCGGCCAGCAGACATTCAGTACTTC,CASSLRPADIQYF
TRBJ2-1,-,TRBV11-3,-,15,TGTGCCAGCAGCTTAGGGACGGACTTCGGGGATGAGCAGTTCTTC,CASSLGTDFGDEQFF
TRBJ1-1,-,TRBV18,-,15,TGTGCCAGCTCACCCAATCTCGCGGAGAACACTGAAGCTTTCTTT,CASSPNLAENTEAFF
TRBJ1-2,-,TRBV18,-,14,TGTGCCAGCTCACCGATTACAGCTAACTATGGCTACACCTTC,CASSPITANYGYTF
TRBJ1-4,-,TRBV6-1,-,16,TGTGCCAGCAGTGTTCAATCGGGGACAAGTAATGAAAAACTGTTTTTT,CASSVQSGTSNEKLFF
TRBJ1-1,-,TRBV10-3,-,13,TGTGCCATCAGTGACAGGGAGAACACTGAAGCTTTCTTT,CAISDRENTEAFF
TRBJ2-7,-,TRBV11-1,-,15,TGTGCCAGCAGCCGAGATGGACAACCATCCTACGAGCAGTACTTC,CASSRDGQPSYEQYF
TRBJ2-1,-,TRBV7-9,-,13,TGTGCCAGCAGCTCGGGGGGCGCGGATGAGCAGTTCTTC,CASSSGGADEQFF
TRBJ1-4,TRBD1,TRBV30,-,13,TGTGCCTTAAGGACAGGGGGCTTTGAAAAACTGTTTTTT,CALRTGGFEKLFF
TRBJ1-2,TRBD1,TRBV4-3,-,17,TGCGCCAGCAGCCAGGTTTGGGGGACAGGGGCGAACTATGGCTACACCTTC,CASSQVWGTGANYGYTF
TRBJ2-1,TRBD2,TRBV5-4,-,15,TGTGCCAGCAGCTCGGCGGGAGGAATATACAATGAGCAGTTCTTC,CASSSAGGIYNEQFF
TRBJ1-2,-,TRBV2,few,13,TGTGCCAGCAGTGGGACTTACGCGGGTGGCTACACCTTC,CASSGTYAGGYTF
TRBJ1-3,TRBD1,TRBV19,-,15,TGTGCCAGTAACCAAGACAGGGTCTCTGGAAACACCATATATTTT,CASNQDRVSGNTIYF
TRBJ1-1,-,TRBV7-8,-,12,TGTGCCAGCAGCTTAGGGTCCGACGGAGCTTTCTTT,CASSLGSDGAFF
TRBJ2-2,-,TRBV4-2,-,15,TGTGCCAGCAGCCTCCAGGGGAACTTCGACGGGGAGCTGTTTTTT,CASSLQGNFDGELFF
TRBJ1-2,TRBD1,TRBV18,-,13,TGTGCCAGCTCACCGGGGCAGGGGGATGGCTACACCTTC,CASSPGQGDGYTF